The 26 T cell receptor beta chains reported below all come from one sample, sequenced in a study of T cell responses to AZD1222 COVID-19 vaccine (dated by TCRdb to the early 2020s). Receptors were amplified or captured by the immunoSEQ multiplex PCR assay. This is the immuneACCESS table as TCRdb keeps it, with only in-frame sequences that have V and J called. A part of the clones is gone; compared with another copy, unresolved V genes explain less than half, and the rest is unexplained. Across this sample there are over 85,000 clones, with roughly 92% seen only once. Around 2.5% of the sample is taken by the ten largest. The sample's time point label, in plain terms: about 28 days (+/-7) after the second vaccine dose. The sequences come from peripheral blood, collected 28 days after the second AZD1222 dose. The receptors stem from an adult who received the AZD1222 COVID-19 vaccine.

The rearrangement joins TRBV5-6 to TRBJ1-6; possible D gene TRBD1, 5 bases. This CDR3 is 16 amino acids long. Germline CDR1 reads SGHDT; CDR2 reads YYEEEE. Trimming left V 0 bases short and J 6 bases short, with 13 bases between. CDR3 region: CASSLDGGTGNSPLHF. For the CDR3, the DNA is TGTGCCAGCAGCTTGGACGGGGGAACGGGTAATTCACCCCTCCACTTT.

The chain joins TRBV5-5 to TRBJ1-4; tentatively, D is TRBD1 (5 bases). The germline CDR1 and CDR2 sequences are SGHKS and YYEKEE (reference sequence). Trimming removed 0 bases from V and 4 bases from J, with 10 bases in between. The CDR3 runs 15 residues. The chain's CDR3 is CASSLVPGLNEKLFF. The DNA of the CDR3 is TGTGCCAGCAGCTTGGTGCCAGGGCTTAATGAAAAACTGTTTTTT.

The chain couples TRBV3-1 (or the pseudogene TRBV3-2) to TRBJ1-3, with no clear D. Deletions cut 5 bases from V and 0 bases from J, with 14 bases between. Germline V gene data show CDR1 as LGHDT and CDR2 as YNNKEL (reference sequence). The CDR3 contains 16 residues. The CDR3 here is CASSAQQLSSGNTIYF. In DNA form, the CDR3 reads TGTGCCAGCAGCGCCCAACAGCTCTCCTCTGGAAACACCATATATTTT.

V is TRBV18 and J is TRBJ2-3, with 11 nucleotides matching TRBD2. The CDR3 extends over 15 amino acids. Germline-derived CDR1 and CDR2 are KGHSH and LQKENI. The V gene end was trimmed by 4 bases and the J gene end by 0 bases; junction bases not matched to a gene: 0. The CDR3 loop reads CASSRTSGSTDTQYF. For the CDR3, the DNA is TGTGCCAGCTCACGGACTAGCGGGAGCACAGATACGCAGTATTTT.

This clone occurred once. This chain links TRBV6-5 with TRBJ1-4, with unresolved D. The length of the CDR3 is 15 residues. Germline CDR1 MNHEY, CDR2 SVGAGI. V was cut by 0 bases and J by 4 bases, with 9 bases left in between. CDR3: CASSYSAAYNEKLFF. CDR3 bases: TGTGCCAGCAGTTACTCGGCGGCCTATAATGAAAAACTGTTTTTT.

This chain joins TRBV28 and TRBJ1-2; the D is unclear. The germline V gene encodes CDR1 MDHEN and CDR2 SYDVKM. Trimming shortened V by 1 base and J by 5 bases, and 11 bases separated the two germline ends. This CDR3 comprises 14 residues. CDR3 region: CASSLSVSGYGYTF. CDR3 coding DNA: TGTGCCAGCAGTTTATCGGTATCCGGTTATGGCTACACCTTC.

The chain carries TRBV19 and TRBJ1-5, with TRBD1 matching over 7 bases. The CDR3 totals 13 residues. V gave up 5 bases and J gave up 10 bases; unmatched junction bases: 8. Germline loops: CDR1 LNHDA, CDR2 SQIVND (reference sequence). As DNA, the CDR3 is TGTGCCAGTAGTGCCGCAGGGGGGAAACCCCAGCATTTT. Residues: CASSAAGGKPQHF.

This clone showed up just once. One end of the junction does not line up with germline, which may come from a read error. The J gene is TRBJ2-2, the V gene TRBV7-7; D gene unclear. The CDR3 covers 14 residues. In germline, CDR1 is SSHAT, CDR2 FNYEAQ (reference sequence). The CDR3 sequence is CASSRTQNTGELFF. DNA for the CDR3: TGTGCTAGCAGCCGGACCCAGAACACCGGGGAGCTGTTTTTT.

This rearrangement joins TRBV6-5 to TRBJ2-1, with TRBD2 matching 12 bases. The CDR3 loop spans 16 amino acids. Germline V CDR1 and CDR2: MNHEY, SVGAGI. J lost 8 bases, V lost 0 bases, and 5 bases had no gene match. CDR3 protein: CASSYSPSGGADEQFF. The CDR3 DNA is TGTGCCAGCAGTTACTCCCCTAGCGGGGGGGCCGATGAGCAGTTCTTC.

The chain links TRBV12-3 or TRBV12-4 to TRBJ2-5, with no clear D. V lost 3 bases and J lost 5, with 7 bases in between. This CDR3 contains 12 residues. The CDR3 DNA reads TGTGCCAGCAGTTTGGACCGTGAGACCCAGTACTTC. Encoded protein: CASSLDRETQYF.

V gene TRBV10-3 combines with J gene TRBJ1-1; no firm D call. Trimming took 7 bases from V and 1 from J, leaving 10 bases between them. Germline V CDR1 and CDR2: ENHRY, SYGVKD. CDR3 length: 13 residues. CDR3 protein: CAIMGAANTEAFF. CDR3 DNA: TGTGCCATCATGGGTGCTGCGAACACTGAAGCTTTCTTT.

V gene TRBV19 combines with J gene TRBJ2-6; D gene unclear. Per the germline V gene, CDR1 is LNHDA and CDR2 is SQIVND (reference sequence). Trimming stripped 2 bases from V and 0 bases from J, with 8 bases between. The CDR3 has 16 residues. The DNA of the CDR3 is TGTGCCAGTAGTATATCGATGGCCTCTGGGGCCAACGTCCTGACTTTC. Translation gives CASSISMASGANVLTF.

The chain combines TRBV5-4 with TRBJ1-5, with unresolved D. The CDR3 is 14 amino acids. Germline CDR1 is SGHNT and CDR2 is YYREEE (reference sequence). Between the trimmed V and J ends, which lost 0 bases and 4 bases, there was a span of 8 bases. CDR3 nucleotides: TGTGCCAGCAGCTTGGGCGGAAGGAATCAGCCCCAGCATTTT. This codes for CASSLGGRNQPQHF.

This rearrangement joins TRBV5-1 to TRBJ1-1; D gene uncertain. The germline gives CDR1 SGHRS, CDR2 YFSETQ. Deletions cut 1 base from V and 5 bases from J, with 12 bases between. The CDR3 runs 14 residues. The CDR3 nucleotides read TGCGCCAGCAGCTTGACCGGGTATGAGACTGAAGCTTTCTTT. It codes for CASSLTGYETEAFF.

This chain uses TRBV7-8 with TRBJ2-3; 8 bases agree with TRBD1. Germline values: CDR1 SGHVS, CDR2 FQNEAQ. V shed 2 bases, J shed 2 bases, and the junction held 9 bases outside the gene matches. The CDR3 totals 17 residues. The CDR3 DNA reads TGTGCCAGCAGCTTAACTGGTCGGGGACAGGCCACAGATACGCAGTATTTT. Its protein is CASSLTGRGQATDTQYF.

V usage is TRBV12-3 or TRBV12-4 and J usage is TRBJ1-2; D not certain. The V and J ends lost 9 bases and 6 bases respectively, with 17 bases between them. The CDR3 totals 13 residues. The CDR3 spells CASIINPADGYTF. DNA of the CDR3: TGTGCCAGTATTATTAATCCCGCCGATGGCTACACCTTC.

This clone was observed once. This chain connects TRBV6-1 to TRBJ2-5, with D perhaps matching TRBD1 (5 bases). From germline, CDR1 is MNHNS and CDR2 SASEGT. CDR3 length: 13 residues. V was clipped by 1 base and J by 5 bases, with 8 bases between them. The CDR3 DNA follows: TGTGCCAGCAGTGAAGTCAGGGCCGAGACCCAGTACTTC. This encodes CASSEVRAETQYF.

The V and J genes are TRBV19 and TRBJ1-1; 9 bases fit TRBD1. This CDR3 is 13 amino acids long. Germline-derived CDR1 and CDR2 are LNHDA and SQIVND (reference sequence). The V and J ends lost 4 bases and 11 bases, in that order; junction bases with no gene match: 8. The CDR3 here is CASSNRDRVVAFF. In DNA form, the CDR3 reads TGTGCCAGTAGTAACCGGGACAGGGTGGTGGCTTTCTTT. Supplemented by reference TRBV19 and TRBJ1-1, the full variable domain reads DGGITQSPKYLFRKEGQNVTLSCEQNLNHDAMYWYRQDPGQGLRLIYYSQIVNDFQKGDIAEGYSVSREKKESFPLTVTSAQKNPTAFYLCASSNRDRVVAFFGQGTRLTVV.

In DNA form, the CDR3 reads TGTGCCAGCAGCAGAGCAAGGACAGGGGGCGATTACGAGCAGTACTTC. It is translated as CASSRARTGGDYEQYF. V usage is TRBV7-2 and J usage is TRBJ2-7; TRBD1 matches at 11 bases. The CDR3 is 16 residues long. The germline gives CDR1 SGHTA, CDR2 FQGNSA. The V and J ends lost 5 bases and 4 bases, in that order; junction bases with no gene match: 10.

CDR3 region: CASSDHRGDRVFRRYF. The CDR3 nucleotides are TGTGCCAGCAGTGACCACCGCGGGGACAGGGTGTTTCGGCGGTACTTC. This rearrangement joins TRBV6-4 to TRBJ2-7, with TRBD1 identical over 9 bases. Germline V lookup: CDR1 MRHNA, CDR2 SNTAGT. The junction had 17 bases not matched to a gene; V was cut back by 2 bases and J by 12 bases. This CDR3 has 16 residues.

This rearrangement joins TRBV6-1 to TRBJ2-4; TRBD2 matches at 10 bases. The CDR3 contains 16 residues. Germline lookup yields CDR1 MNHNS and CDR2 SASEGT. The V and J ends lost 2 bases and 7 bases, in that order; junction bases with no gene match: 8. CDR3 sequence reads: CASSESLAGALNIQYF. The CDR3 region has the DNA TGTGCCAGCAGTGAAAGCCTAGCGGGGGCCTTGAACATTCAGTACTTC.

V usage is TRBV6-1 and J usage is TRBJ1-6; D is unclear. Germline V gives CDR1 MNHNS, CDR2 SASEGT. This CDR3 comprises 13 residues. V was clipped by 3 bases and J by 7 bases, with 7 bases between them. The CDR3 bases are TGTGCCAGCAGTGACCGACTGAATTCACCCCTCCACTTT. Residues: CASSDRLNSPLHF.

The CDR3 spells CASKRGQGTDTQYF. CDR3 bases: TGTGCCAGCAAACGGGGACAGGGCACAGATACGCAGTATTTT. J is TRBJ2-3 and V is TRBV6-5, with 8 bases identical to TRBD1. The CDR3 loop spans 14 amino acids. V was clipped by 7 bases and J by 1 base; unmatched bases: 4. Germline CDR1 MNHEY, CDR2 SVGAGI.

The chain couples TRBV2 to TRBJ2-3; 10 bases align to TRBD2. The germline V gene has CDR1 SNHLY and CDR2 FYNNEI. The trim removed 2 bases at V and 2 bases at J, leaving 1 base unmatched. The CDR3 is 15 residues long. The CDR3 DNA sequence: TGTGCCAGCAGTGAAACTAGCGGGGCCACAGATACGCAGTATTTT. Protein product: CASSETSGATDTQYF.

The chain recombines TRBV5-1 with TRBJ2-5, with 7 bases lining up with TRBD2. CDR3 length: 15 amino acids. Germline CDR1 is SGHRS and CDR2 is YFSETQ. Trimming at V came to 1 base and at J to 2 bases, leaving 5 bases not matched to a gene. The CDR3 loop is CASSLMAGVQETQYF. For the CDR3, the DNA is TGCGCCAGCAGCTTGATGGCGGGGGTTCAAGAGACCCAGTACTTC. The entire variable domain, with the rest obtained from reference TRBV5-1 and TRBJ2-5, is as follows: KAGVTQTPRYLIKTRGQQVTLSCSPISGHRSVSWYQQTPGQGLQFLFEYFSETQRNKGNFPGRFSGRQFSNSRSEMNVSTLELGDSALYLCASSLMAGVQETQYFGPGTRLLVL.

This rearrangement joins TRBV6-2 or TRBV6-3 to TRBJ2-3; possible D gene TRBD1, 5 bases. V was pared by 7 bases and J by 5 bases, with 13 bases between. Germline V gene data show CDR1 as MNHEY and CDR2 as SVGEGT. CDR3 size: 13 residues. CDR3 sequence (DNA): TGTGCCAGCAACCCATGGGGCTTAGATACGCAGTATTTT. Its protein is CASNPWGLDTQYF.